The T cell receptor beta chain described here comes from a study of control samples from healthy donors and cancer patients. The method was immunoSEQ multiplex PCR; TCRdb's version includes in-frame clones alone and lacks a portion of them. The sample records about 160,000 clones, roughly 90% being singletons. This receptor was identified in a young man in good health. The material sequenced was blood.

Here the CDR3 reads CSVGVGETQYF. Here the CDR3 DNA reads TGCAGCGTTGGAGTTGGGGAGACCCAGTACTTC. The chain recombines TRBV29-1 with TRBJ2-5; no clear D. Germline loops: CDR1 SQVTM, CDR2 ANQGSEA. Trimming cost V 4 bases and J 5 bases, with 8 bases left between them. The CDR3 is 11 amino acids. Supplemented by reference TRBV29-1 and TRBJ2-5, the full variable domain reads SAVISQKPSRDICQRGTSLTIQCQVDSQVTMMFWYRQQPGQSLTLIATANQGSEATYESGFVIDKFPISRPNLTFSTLTVSNMSPEDSSIYLCSVGVGETQYFGPGTRLLVL.